This TCR beta chain was sequenced during a study of T cell responses to AZD1222 COVID-19 vaccine. Of note for this clone: Its cognate antigen is unknown.

Study findings and constraints: Researchers report vaccine-associated CD4 TCRs spanning spike, with dominance at 160-218 and 743-854. Only six AZD1222 recipients tested seropositive at baseline. Donors were largely white British and mainly female; clonal diversity was possibly underestimated. Variant regions that are unmutated are reportedly the target of nearly half of spike-specific TCRs.

Germline V gene data show CDR1 as LGHNA and CDR2 as YNFKEQ. V lost 4 bases and J lost 3, with 16 bases in between. The CDR3 spans 17 residues. Assay used: immunoSEQ multiplex PCR; TCRdb lists only in-frame clones, some missing. The sample contains some 120,000 clones, approximately 88% of which appear only once. Sequencing used peripheral blood, obtained 28 days after the second AZD1222 dose. This receptor was identified in an adult who received the AZD1222 COVID-19 vaccine. The rearrangement links TRBV4-2 to TRBJ1-6, with D unresolved. The CDR3 reads CASSPPKEGLYNSPLHF. As DNA, the CDR3 is TGTGCCAGCAGCCCGCCTAAGGAGGGCCTCTATAATTCACCCCTCCACTTT.